This TCR beta chain was sequenced in a study of spatial heterogeneity in lung cancer. Stated time point: sample taken at primary tumor resection. Every individual TCR cDNA molecule carried its own unique molecular identifier, which allowed correction of PCR and sequencing errors. TCRdb processed the 5' RACE reads anew with MiXCR; each CDR3 protein has one entry. The sample yields roughly 79,000 distinct CDR3 sequences, 7.5% to 9.5% seen once. The V gene's germline CDR1 is SGHAT and CDR2 FQNNGV. The CDR3 runs to 13 residues. The V end lost 4 bases, the J end lost 10 bases, and 13 bases lay between the germline ends. This clonotype was seen ten or more times.

The V and J genes are TRBV11-2 and TRBJ1-4; perhaps TRBD1 as D (5 bases). The sequence derives from a male donor with early-stage non-small cell lung cancer. Sequencing was performed on PBMCs, taken at surgery. The CDR3 sequence is CASSYPGGGKLFF. In DNA, the CDR3 is TGTGCCAGCAGCTACCCTGGCGGGGGAAAACTGTTTTTT.